This entry lists 32 T cell receptor beta chains sequenced from one sample in a study of cytomegalovirus exposure and HLA in healthy donors. Primers for the PCR totalled 60 Vbeta and 13 Jbeta. Data came from immunoSEQ multiplex PCR; TCRdb stores just in-frame clones and leaves some out. The repertoire holds more than 85,000 clones, 76% seen once, with roughly 2% in the top ten. The material sequenced was PBMCs. The receptors derive from a man aged 35 to 55 in good health and CMV-seronegative.

This chain connects TRBV6-1 to TRBJ2-2; D is unresolved. The CDR3 contains 12 residues. V lost 7 bases and J lost 5, with 8 bases in between. The germline CDR1 and CDR2 sequences are MNHNS and SASEGT. In nucleotides, the CDR3 is TGTGCCAGCATCAGTCATACCGGGGAGCTGTTTTTT. Translated, it gives CASISHTGELFF.

The chain joins TRBV5-1 to TRBJ2-7, with D perhaps matching TRBD2 (5 bases). The CDR3 has 16 residues. Trimming left V 2 bases short and J 3 bases short, with 18 bases between. CDR1 and CDR2 from the germline V gene are SGHRS and YFSETQ. DNA for the CDR3: TGCGCCAGCAGCTTAGAGCCCGGGGAGTCATACTACGAGCAGTACTTC. Translating gives CASSLEPGESYYEQYF.

Only a few counts were recorded for this clone. The chain combines TRBV5-4 with TRBJ1-4; weak D call: TRBD1 (5 bases). Germline lookup yields CDR1 SGHNT and CDR2 YYREEE (reference sequence). The CDR3 runs to 16 residues. The ends were cut back, 3 bases at V and 6 bases at J, with 18 bases in the middle. The CDR3 reads CASSSEPRSRDEKLFF. For the CDR3, the DNA is TGTGCCAGCAGCTCCGAACCTCGATCCAGGGATGAAAAACTGTTTTTT.

This clone has only one observation. V gene TRBV5-1 combines with J gene TRBJ2-3, with 9 bases identical to TRBD2. This CDR3 comprises 15 residues. The V and J ends lost 0 bases and 3 bases, in that order; junction bases with no gene match: 2. The germline V gene has CDR1 SGHRS and CDR2 YFSETQ. As DNA, the CDR3 is TGCGCCAGCAGCTTGGGGCGGGGGGGGACAGATACGCAGTATTTT. Translating it yields CASSLGRGGTDTQYF.

The chain has TRBV7-8 and TRBJ2-1; no definite D call. Germline lookup yields CDR1 SGHVS and CDR2 FQNEAQ. The CDR3 consists of 15 residues. The V and J ends lost 4 bases and 2 bases respectively, with 12 bases between them. The CDR3: CASSWLPIAYNEQFF. CDR3 bases: TGTGCCAGCAGCTGGCTCCCGATCGCCTACAATGAGCAGTTCTTC. The variable domain in full, with the rest retrieved from reference TRBV7-8 and TRBJ2-1, is GAGVSQSPRYKVAKRGQDVALRCDPISGHVSLFWYQQALGQGPEFLTYFQNEAQLDKSGLPSDRFFAERPEGSVSTLKIQRTQQEDSAVYLCASSWLPIAYNEQFFGPGTRLTVL.

This rearrangement joins TRBV6-1 to TRBJ1-2; maybe TRBD1 (6 bases). V lost 6 bases, J lost 4 bases, and 15 bases lay in between. The CDR3 length is 14 residues. The germline gives CDR1 MNHNS, CDR2 SASEGT. The chain's CDR3 is CASRTGGGFYGYTF. The CDR3 coding sequence is TGTGCCAGCAGGACAGGCGGAGGCTTCTATGGCTACACCTTC.

V gene TRBV6-5 combines with J gene TRBJ1-1, with unresolved D. Germline assignment: CDR1 MNHEY and CDR2 SVGAGI. CDR3 size: 14 residues. V was clipped by 4 bases and J by 0 bases, with 9 bases between them. CDR3 in DNA: TGTGCCAGCAGTTCGACACTGATGAACACTGAAGCTTTCTTT. This encodes CASSSTLMNTEAFF.

Only one count was recorded for this clone. The rearrangement links TRBV2 to TRBJ2-5; 7 positions agree with TRBD2. V lost 6 bases to trimming and J lost 5 bases; unmatched junction nucleotides: 12. From germline, CDR1 is SNHLY and CDR2 FYNNEI. There are 15 residues in the CDR3. This CDR3 reads CASRPPEGGWETQYF. CDR3 DNA sequence: TGTGCCAGCAGGCCGCCCGAGGGAGGGTGGGAGACCCAGTACTTC.

The chain employs TRBV7-2 and TRBJ2-3, with 12 positions matching TRBD2. CDR3 length: 16 residues. The V gene end was trimmed by 5 bases and the J gene end by 6 bases; junction bases not matched to a gene: 9. In germline, CDR1 is SGHTA, CDR2 FQGNSA. In DNA, the CDR3 is TGTGCCAGCAGCATTCGACTAGCGGGGGATGGGGATACGCAGTATTTT. Translating it yields CASSIRLAGDGDTQYF.

The chain uses TRBV18 and TRBJ1-5; D is possibly TRBD1 (5 bases). The CDR3 totals 15 residues. Germline values: CDR1 KGHSH, CDR2 LQKENI. Deletions cut 2 bases from V and 5 bases from J, with 13 bases between. CDR3 sequence (DNA): TGTGCCAGCTCACCATTGGCAGGGAGGGATCAGCCCCAGCATTTT. Translating it yields CASSPLAGRDQPQHF.

V usage is TRBV28 and J usage is TRBJ2-5; tentative D call: TRBD1 (6 bases). Trimming removed 6 bases at V and 4 bases at J, with 12 bases between. This CDR3 contains 13 residues. Germline CDR1 is MDHEN and CDR2 is SYDVKM. In DNA form, the CDR3 reads TGTGCCAGCAGCTACAGGGTTCCAGAGACCCAGTACTTC. Its translation: CASSYRVPETQYF. Together with reference TRBV28 and TRBJ2-5, the CDR3 gives the full variable domain: DVKVTQSSRYLVKRTGEKVFLECVQDMDHENMFWYRQDPGLGLRLIYFSYDVKMKEKGDIPEGYSVSREKKERFSLILESASTNQTSMYLCASSYRVPETQYFGPGTRLLVL.

This rearrangement joins TRBV6-6 to TRBJ2-7; 12 bases map to TRBD2. V was clipped by 6 bases and J by 1 base; unmatched bases: 7. CDR1 and CDR2 from the germline V gene are MNHNY and SVGAGI (reference sequence). The CDR3 length is 16 residues. The CDR3 nucleotides read TGTGCCAGCAGCACCACTAGCGGGAGGTTATCCTACGAGCAGTACTTC. This gives the protein CASSTTSGRLSYEQYF.

A remark on this clone: The germline gene is not matched at one end of the junction; a read error may be the cause. The chain joins TRBV7-9 to TRBJ2-5, with TRBD1 matching 9 bases. Germline assignment: CDR1 SEHNR and CDR2 FQNEAQ (reference sequence). This CDR3 has 15 residues. CDR3 sequence: CSSSRTGGSKETQYF. The CDR3 DNA is TGTTCCAGCAGCCGTACAGGGGGCTCCAAAGAGACCCAGTACTTC.

The chain is built from TRBV5-6 and TRBJ1-2; maybe TRBD1 (5 bases). Trimming stripped 0 bases from V and 3 bases from J, with 18 bases between. CDR3 size: 17 residues. CDR1 and CDR2 from the germline V gene are SGHDT and YYEEEE. The CDR3 DNA sequence: TGTGCCAGCAGCTTGGTTTCGGCAGGGATAGGGGACTATGGCTACACCTTC. Its translation is CASSLVSAGIGDYGYTF.

The V and J genes are TRBV27 and TRBJ1-4; possibly TRBD1 for D (5 bases). Trimming stripped 3 bases from V and 7 bases from J, with 18 bases between. Germline CDR1 and CDR2: MNHEY and SMNVEV (reference sequence). This CDR3 spans 16 amino acids. CDR3 DNA sequence: TGTGCCAGCAGTTTGAACCAAGGGGTCGTAGGTGAAAAACTGTTTTTT. This sequence encodes CASSLNQGVVGEKLFF.

Details on this clone: Compared with germline, one end of the junction differs, possibly owing to a read error. This chain connects TRBV7-9 to TRBJ2-7; 9 bases fit TRBD1. The CDR3 extends over 14 amino acids. Germline V lookup: CDR1 SEHNR, CDR2 FQNEAQ (reference sequence). CDR3 DNA: TGTTCCAGCAGCCCCCGGGACAGGGTCGGCGAGCAGTACTTC. The encoded protein is CSSSPRDRVGEQYF.

The chain recombines TRBV6-5 with TRBJ1-5; D is unclear. V lost 8 bases and J lost 1, with 12 bases in between. Germline V gene lookup returns CDR1 MNHEY and CDR2 SVGAGI. The CDR3 loop spans 14 amino acids. CDR3 DNA: TGTGCCAGCTCAGTGAGGCAGAGCAATCAGCCCCAGCATTTT. Amino acid sequence: CASSVRQSNQPQHF.

This rearrangement joins TRBV5-4 to TRBJ2-7; TRBD2 matches 8 bases. With 1 base clipped from V and 6 bases from J, the junction kept 3 bases outside the gene matches. CDR3 length: 13 residues. Germline V CDR1 and CDR2: SGHNT, YYREEE (reference sequence). The CDR3 region has the DNA TGTGCCAGCAGCTTGCCGGGAGGGGGCGAGCAGTACTTC. This encodes CASSLPGGGEQYF.

This clone has a handful of counts. This chain joins TRBV10-1 and TRBJ2-3; weak D call: TRBD1 (5 bases). Germline values: CDR1 WNHNN, CDR2 SYGVQD (reference sequence). The V end was cut by 4 bases, the J end by 0 bases, with 5 bases between. This CDR3 contains 13 residues. CDR3 coding DNA: TGCGCCAGCAGTGGGACAAGCACAGATACGCAGTATTTT. This encodes CASSGTSTDTQYF.

This chain links TRBV27 with TRBJ1-1; D uncertain. The CDR3 loop spans 11 amino acids. The germline V and J ends were trimmed by 4 bases and 5 bases, with 5 bases remaining between them. Germline V gives CDR1 MNHEY, CDR2 SMNVEV (reference sequence). The CDR3 is CASSSRTEAFF. CDR3 DNA: TGTGCCAGCAGTTCTCGGACTGAAGCTTTCTTT.

The rearrangement joins TRBV28 to TRBJ2-2, with D maybe TRBD1 (5 bases). Germline CDR1 and CDR2: MDHEN and SYDVKM. CDR3 length: 13 amino acids. The germline V and J ends were trimmed by 3 bases and 6 bases, with 8 bases remaining between them. The CDR3 reads CASSLSGPGELFF. CDR3 sequence (DNA): TGTGCCAGCAGTTTGTCAGGGCCCGGGGAGCTGTTTTTT.

This clone has a handful of counts. The chain links TRBV7-2 to TRBJ1-2; D perhaps matches TRBD1 (6 bases). V dropped 5 bases and J dropped 6 bases, with 10 bases sitting between them. The CDR3 runs 12 residues. Germline-derived CDR1 and CDR2 are SGHTA and FQGNSA. CDR3 nucleotide sequence: TGTGCCAGCAGCCCGGGACACCATGGCTACACCTTC. This sequence encodes CASSPGHHGYTF.

This clone was counted between two and nine times. This chain uses TRBV18 with TRBJ1-5; D uncertain. Between the trimmed V and J ends, which lost 6 bases and 3 bases, there was a span of 15 bases. Germline V gene lookup returns CDR1 KGHSH and CDR2 LQKENI. The CDR3 is made up of 15 amino acids. The CDR3 nucleotides read TGTGCCAGCTCCCCAACTGTCAGGAACAATCAGCCCCAGCATTTT. It codes for CASSPTVRNNQPQHF.

The chain has TRBV28 and TRBJ1-1; D ambiguous. This CDR3 contains 13 residues. V lost 7 bases, J lost 7 bases, and 16 bases lay in between. Germline V gene sequence: CDR1 MDHEN, CDR2 SYDVKM. CDR3 nucleotide sequence: TGTGCCAGCACCCCAACACACAGTAATGAAGCTTTCTTT. Protein product: CASTPTHSNEAFF.

The chain combines TRBV30 with TRBJ2-2; tentatively, D is TRBD1 (5 bases). The CDR3 spans 13 residues. Germline lookup yields CDR1 GTSNPN and CDR2 SVGIG (reference sequence). V was trimmed by 0 bases and J by 4 bases, leaving 6 bases between them. The CDR3 spells CAWSVTGTGELFF. The CDR3 coding sequence is TGTGCCTGGAGTGTCACAGGCACCGGGGAGCTGTTTTTT.

This clone turned up a few times. This chain uses TRBV2 with TRBJ2-1; TRBD2 agrees at 12 bases. The CDR3 sequence is 15 residues long. V trimming: 6 bases; J trimming: 5 bases; junction bases outside the gene matches: 5. The germline V gene has CDR1 SNHLY and CDR2 FYNNEI. DNA for the CDR3: TGTGCCAGCAGCTTACTAGCGGGAGGAAACAATGAGCAGTTCTTC. It translates to CASSLLAGGNNEQFF.

This clone was found once. One junction end does not reproduce the germline sequence, and a read error may be involved. The CDR3 loop reads CSSSLGGHGLFF. The CDR3 nucleotides are TGTTCCAGCAGCCTCGGAGGGCATGGACTGTTTTTT. This sequence joins TRBV7-9 and TRBJ1-4, with unresolved D. The germline gives CDR1 SEHNR, CDR2 FQNEAQ (reference sequence). The CDR3 sequence is 12 residues long.

V is TRBV29-1 and J is TRBJ1-2; TRBD1 aligns across 8 bases. Trimming at V came to 7 bases and at J to 4 bases, leaving 5 bases not matched to a gene. Germline assignment: CDR1 SQVTM and CDR2 ANQGSEA. CDR3 size: 12 residues. CDR3 nucleotide sequence: TGCAGCGCCGGACAGGGCGCCTATGGCTACACCTTC. Amino acid sequence: CSAGQGAYGYTF.

This clone has a single count. V and J are TRBV27 and TRBJ1-4; tentative D call: TRBD1 (6 bases). Trimming pared 6 bases from V and 12 bases from J, leaving 20 bases between. The CDR3 sequence is 14 residues long. Germline CDR1 and CDR2: MNHEY and SMNVEV (reference sequence). CDR3 protein: CASSHDLGQKELFF. CDR3 in DNA: TGTGCCAGCAGCCACGACCTCGGACAGAAGGAACTGTTTTTT. Based on the CDR3 plus reference TRBV27 and TRBJ1-4, the full variable domain is EAQVTQNPRYLITVTGKKLTVTCSQNMNHEYMSWYRQDPGLGLRQIYYSMNVEVTDKGDVPEGYKVSRKEKRNFPLILESPSPNQTSLYFCASSHDLGQKELFFGSGTQLSVL.

V and J are TRBV5-5 and TRBJ1-2; 7 nucleotides align to TRBD1. This CDR3 contains 13 residues. The V gene end was trimmed by 3 bases and the J gene end by 7 bases; junction bases not matched to a gene: 6. CDR1 and CDR2 from the germline V gene are SGHKS and YYEKEE (reference sequence). CDR3 DNA: TGTGCCAGCAGCTCCTCGGGACAGTCTGGCTACACCTTC. Translation gives CASSSSGQSGYTF.

The CDR3 spells CASSSGLAGGLIYEQYF. Here the CDR3 DNA reads TGTGCCAGCAGTTCGGGACTAGCGGGAGGGTTAATTTACGAGCAGTACTTC. The V and J genes are TRBV27 and TRBJ2-7, with 16 bases aligning to TRBD2. The ends lost 4 bases at V and 4 bases at J; junction bases unmatched: 7. This CDR3 contains 17 residues. Germline V lookup: CDR1 MNHEY, CDR2 SMNVEV (reference sequence).

This clone was found a few times. The chain links TRBV30 to TRBJ2-5; 8 bases align to TRBD1. Per germline, CDR1 GTSNPN and CDR2 SVGIG (reference sequence). CDR3 size: 16 residues. V dropped 5 bases and J dropped 10; count of bases not matched to a gene: 21. In nucleotides, the CDR3 is TGTGCCTGGGGCGCCTCCCCGGGACAGGCGGGGACCGACCAGTACTTC. Encoded protein: CAWGASPGQAGTDQYF.